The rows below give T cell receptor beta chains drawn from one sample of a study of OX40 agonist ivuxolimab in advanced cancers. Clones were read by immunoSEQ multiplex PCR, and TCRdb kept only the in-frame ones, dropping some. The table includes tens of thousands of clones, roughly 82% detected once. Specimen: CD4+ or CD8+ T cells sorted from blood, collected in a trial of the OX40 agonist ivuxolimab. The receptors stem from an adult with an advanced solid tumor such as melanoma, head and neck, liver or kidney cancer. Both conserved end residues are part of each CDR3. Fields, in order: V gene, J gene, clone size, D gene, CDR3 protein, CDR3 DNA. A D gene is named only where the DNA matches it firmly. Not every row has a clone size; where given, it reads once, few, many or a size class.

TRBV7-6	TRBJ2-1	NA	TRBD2	CASSPTSGSPGYNEQFF	TGTGCCAGCAGCCCGACTAGCGGGAGCCCCGGGTACAATGAGCAGTTCTTC
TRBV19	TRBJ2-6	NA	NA	CASSIAGTGANVLTF	TGTGCCAGTAGTATAGCAGGGACTGGGGCCAACGTCCTGACTTTC
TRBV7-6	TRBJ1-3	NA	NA	CASSLGVEGNTIYF	TGTGCCAGCAGCTTAGGGGTAGAAGGCAACACCATATATTTT
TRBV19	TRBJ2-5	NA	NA	CASSINDLGETQYF	TGTGCCAGTAGTATCAACGATTTAGGAGAGACCCAGTACTTC
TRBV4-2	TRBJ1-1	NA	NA	CASSLHRVGTEAFF	TGTGCCAGCAGCCTGCACAGGGTTGGGACTGAAGCTTTCTTT
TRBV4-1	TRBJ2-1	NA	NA	CASSPRGGAYEQFF	TGCGCCAGCAGTCCCAGAGGGGGGGCGTATGAGCAGTTCTTC
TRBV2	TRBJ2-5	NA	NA	CASSGLSGETQYF	TGTGCCAGCAGTGGTCTTTCCGGGGAGACCCAGTACTTC
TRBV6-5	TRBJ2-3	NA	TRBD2	CASSLGREGTDTQYF	TGTGCCAGCAGTTTAGGGCGGGAGGGGACAGATACGCAGTATTTT
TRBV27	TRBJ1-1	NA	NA	CASSLSGKTRNTEAFF	TGTGCCAGCAGTTTATCCGGGAAAACTAGGAACACTGAAGCTTTCTTT
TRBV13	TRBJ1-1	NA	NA	CASRLAGGRNTEAFF	TGTGCCAGCAGATTAGCGGGGGGAAGAAACACTGAAGCTTTCTTT
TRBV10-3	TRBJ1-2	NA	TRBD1	CAISERGTGNGYTF	TGTGCCATCAGTGAACGCGGGACAGGGAATGGCTACACCTTC
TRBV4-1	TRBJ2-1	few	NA	CASSQGVQGLDEFF	TGCGCCAGCAGCCAAGGGGTCCAGGGGTTGGATGAGTTCTTC
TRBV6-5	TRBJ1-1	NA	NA	CASSSTEYEAFF	TGTGCCAGCAGTTCTACAGAATATGAAGCTTTCTTT
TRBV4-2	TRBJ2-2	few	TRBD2	CASSQGLAGDGAGELFF	TGTGCCAGCAGCCAGGGACTAGCGGGAGATGGGGCCGGGGAGCTGTTTTTT
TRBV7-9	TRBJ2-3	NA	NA	CASRGRDSTDTQYF	TGTGCCAGCAGGGGCCGGGACTCCACAGATACGCAGTATTTT
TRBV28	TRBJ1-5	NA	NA	CASSLNQGQPQHF	TGTGCCAGCAGTTTAAACCAGGGTCAGCCCCAGCATTTT
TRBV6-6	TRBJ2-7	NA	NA	CASSYEAGSYEQYF	TGTGCCAGCAGTTACGAGGCGGGCTCCTACGAGCAGTACTTC
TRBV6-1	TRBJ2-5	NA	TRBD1	CASSERDRAYQETQYF	TGTGCCAGCAGTGAACGGGACAGGGCGTATCAAGAGACCCAGTACTTC
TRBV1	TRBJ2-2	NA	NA	CTSSPQGLARELFF	TGCACCAGCAGCCCCCAGGGACTAGCCCGGGAGCTGTTTTTT
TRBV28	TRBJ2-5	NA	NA	CASNYQGFQETQYF	TGTGCCAGCAACTACCAGGGGTTCCAAGAGACCCAGTACTTC
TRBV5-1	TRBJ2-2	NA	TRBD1	CASSFTGAGELFF	TGCGCCAGCAGCTTTACAGGGGCCGGGGAGCTGTTTTTT
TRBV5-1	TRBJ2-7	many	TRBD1	CASSPGQGAHEQYF	TGCGCCAGCAGCCCGGGACAGGGAGCCCACGAGCAGTACTTC
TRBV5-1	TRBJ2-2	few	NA	CASSPGQNTGELFF	TGCGCCAGCAGCCCGGGACAGAACACCGGGGAGCTGTTTTTT
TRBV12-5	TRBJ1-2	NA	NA	CASGLVLGGTPPGYTF	TGTGCTAGTGGTTTGGTACTTGGCGGGACCCCCCCCGGCTACACCTTC
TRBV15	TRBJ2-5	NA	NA	CATRRGRVGQETQYF	TGTGCGACGAGGAGGGGGAGGGTTGGCCAAGAGACCCAGTACTTC
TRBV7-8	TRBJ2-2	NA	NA	CASGLGRIDFITGELFF	TGTGCCAGCGGCTTAGGTCGGATAGATTTCATCACCGGGGAGCTGTTTTTT
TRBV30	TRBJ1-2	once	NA	CAWSHYASTGDYGYTF	TGTGCCTGGAGTCACTACGCGAGCACGGGGGACTATGGCTACACCTTC
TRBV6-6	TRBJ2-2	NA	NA	CASRSRGAGELFF	TGTGCCAGCAGATCCAGGGGTGCCGGGGAGCTGTTTTTT
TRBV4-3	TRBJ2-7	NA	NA	CASSQDWGAFTSYEQYF	TGCGCCAGCAGCCAAGATTGGGGCGCATTCACCTCCTACGAGCAGTACTTC
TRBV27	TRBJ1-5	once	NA	CASSLSGGGVSNQPQHF	TGTGCCAGCAGTTTATCGGGGGGCGGGGTAAGCAATCAGCCCCAGCATTTT
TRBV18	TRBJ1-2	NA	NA	CASSANPAAGYTF	TGTGCCAGCTCAGCAAATCCCGCGGCAGGCTACACCTTC
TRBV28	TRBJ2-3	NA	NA	CASSLNGAGDTQYF	TGTGCCAGCAGTTTAAATGGGGCCGGAGATACGCAGTATTTT
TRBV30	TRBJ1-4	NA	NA	CAFSTGIEEKLFF	TGTGCCTTTTCAACAGGGATAGAAGAAAAACTGTTTTTT
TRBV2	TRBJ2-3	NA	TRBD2	CASRKVVAGGAIYTQYF	TGTGCCAGCAGGAAGGTGGTGGCGGGGGGAGCGATATATACGCAGTATTTT
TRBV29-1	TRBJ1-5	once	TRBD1	CSAGQGGNQPQHF	TGCAGCGCCGGACAGGGGGGCAATCAGCCCCAGCATTTT
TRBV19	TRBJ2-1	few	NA	CASSFSSYNEQFF	TGTGCCAGTAGTTTCAGCTCCTACAATGAGCAGTTCTTC
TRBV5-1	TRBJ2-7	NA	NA	CASSLDGLKSYEQYF	TGCGCCAGCAGCTTGGATGGTCTAAAATCCTACGAGCAGTACTTC